This passage covers 21 T cell receptor beta chains from one sample sequenced in a study of breast tumors, draining lymph nodes, adjacent tissues. TCRdb re-called the multiplex PCR reads with MiXCR, one entry per CDR3 protein. The sample carries 45,000 to 60,000 distinct CDR3 sequences, roughly 24% recorded once. Sequencing input: breast tumor tissue. Every receptor here comes from a female donor with breast cancer. Some clones in this sample may be carry-over from other donors' samples.

This clonotype was counted at least ten times. The chain combines TRBV6-1 with TRBJ1-5; D ambiguous. In germline, CDR1 is MNHNS, CDR2 SASEGT. V lost 1 base and J lost 1, with 5 bases in between. The CDR3 runs to 14 residues. DNA of the CDR3: TGTGCCAGCAGTGAAGAGATGAGCAATCAGCCCCAGCATTTT. Translating gives CASSEEMSNQPQHF.

At least ten counts were recorded for this clonotype. The chain couples TRBV7-9 to TRBJ1-4; D may be TRBD1 (5 bases). This CDR3 region has 15 residues. Germline V lookup: CDR1 SEHNR, CDR2 FQNEAQ (reference sequence). V shed 1 base and J shed 7 bases, with 13 bases lying between them. This CDR3 is CASSLVARRGEKLFF. The DNA for the CDR3 is TGTGCCAGCAGCTTAGTAGCCCGAAGGGGTGAAAAACTGTTTTTT.

This clonotype came up many times. The V gene is TRBV15, the J gene TRBJ1-2; no clear D gene. The V gene's germline CDR1 is LNHNV and CDR2 YYDKDF (reference sequence). This CDR3 is 12 amino acids long. Trimming shortened V by 0 bases and J by 7 bases, and 6 bases separated the two germline ends. CDR3 amino acids: CATSRDWGGYTF. The CDR3 DNA reads as TGTGCCACCAGCAGAGATTGGGGTGGCTACACCTTC.

Ten or more counts support this clonotype. V usage is TRBV25-1 and J usage is TRBJ2-7; D may be TRBD1 (6 bases). Germline assignment: CDR1 MGHDK and CDR2 SYGVNS. V shed 2 bases and J shed 3 bases, with 23 bases lying between them. The CDR3 contains 18 residues. CDR3: CASSEIPAGDGRNYEQYF. The CDR3 DNA follows: TGTGCCAGCAGTGAAATCCCCGCAGGGGATGGGAGAAACTACGAGCAGTACTTC.

Relative to its sample, this clonotype is medium-sized. The V and J genes are TRBV12-3 or TRBV12-4 and TRBJ2-3; 8 nucleotides agree with TRBD2. This CDR3 contains 16 residues. J gave up 0 bases and V 6 bases, and 8 bases lay outside the gene matches. The CDR3 DNA reads as TGTGCCAGCAGCCCTCTTAGCGGGGCTAGCACAGATACGCAGTATTTT. This translates into CASSPLSGASTDTQYF.

This clonotype was counted many times. The chain combines TRBV5-6 with TRBJ1-4, with D unclear. Looked up from germline, CDR1 is SGHDT and CDR2 is YYEEEE. CDR3 size: 15 residues. V was clipped by 3 bases and J by 7 bases, with 16 bases between them. This CDR3 reads CASSYSPRGGEKLFF. The CDR3 nucleotides read TGTGCCAGCAGCTATTCACCCCGGGGAGGTGAAAAACTGTTTTTT.

About this clonotype itself: A read error may be the cause here, since a much bigger clone is one base away. The chain carries TRBV5-1 and TRBJ2-5; 7 nucleotides align to TRBD1. V shed 4 bases, J shed 1 base, and the junction held 7 bases outside the gene matches. Germline lookup yields CDR1 SGHRS and CDR2 YFSETQ. This CDR3 region has 15 residues. The CDR3: CASSTTGCGQETQYF. The CDR3 nucleotides are TGCGCCAGCAGCACGACAGGGTGTGGCCAAGAGACCCAGTACTTC.

This clonotype was found many times. The genes are TRBV20-1 and TRBJ2-3, with 7 positions matching TRBD2. The CDR3 runs 15 residues. The germline V gene has CDR1 DFQATT and CDR2 SNEGSKA (reference sequence). With V trimmed by 7 bases and J by 6 bases, 16 bases remained unmatched. The CDR3 DNA is TGCAGTGTGATTCGGCCTGGAGGGAGGGCCGATACGCAGTATTTT. This translates into CSVIRPGGRADTQYF.

This clonotype was seen at least ten times. V is TRBV4-1 and J is TRBJ2-7, with 10 bases matching TRBD2. V gave up 2 bases and J gave up 0 bases; unmatched junction bases: 1. In germline, CDR1 is MGHRA, CDR2 YSYEKL. The CDR3 totals 15 residues. Written as DNA, the CDR3 is TGCGCCAGCAGCCAAACTAGCGGGGTCTCCTACGAGCAGTACTTC. Its translation is CASSQTSGVSYEQYF.

This clonotype was observed a handful of times. The chain links TRBV7-3 to TRBJ1-1; D ambiguous. CDR1 is SGHTA, CDR2 FQGTGA, per germline. CDR3 size: 13 residues. V lost 6 bases and J lost 1, with 9 bases in between. The CDR3 coding sequence is TGTGCCAGCAGTTGGTCGCCGAACACTGAAGCTTTCTTT. It yields the protein CASSWSPNTEAFF.

This clonotype was observed at least ten times. The V and J genes are TRBV6-2 or TRBV6-3 and TRBJ2-1, with D perhaps matching TRBD1 (7 bases). The germline V gene encodes CDR1 MNHEY and CDR2 SVGEGT. The CDR3 contains 14 residues. The V end lost 7 bases, the J end lost 8 bases, and 18 bases lay between the germline ends. The CDR3 DNA reads as TGTGCCAGCACCCCGAGGACAGGCGGGGATGAGCAGTTCTTC. Protein sequence: CASTPRTGGDEQFF.

This clonotype showed up just a few times. The chain couples TRBV5-1 to TRBJ2-2, with a weak D call TRBD1 (5 bases). The V gene lost 4 bases and the J gene lost 4 bases, with 20 bases spanning the gap. CDR1 SGHRS and CDR2 YFSETQ come from the germline V gene. CDR3 length: 17 amino acids. The DNA of the CDR3 is TGCGCCAGCAGCCGTGCGATCATCCAGGGATCCACCGGGGAGCTGTTTTTT. It translates to CASSRAIIQGSTGELFF.

In its sample, this clonotype was seen many times. This sequence joins TRBV10-3 and TRBJ2-3; either TRBD1 or TRBD2 may supply D (5 bases each). This CDR3 spans 11 amino acids. V lost 10 bases to trimming and J lost 5 bases, with 10 bases between them. CDR1 is ENHRY, CDR2 SYGVKD, per germline. Here the CDR3 reads CATVGVDTQYF. The CDR3 DNA sequence: TGTGCCACCGTGGGGGTAGATACGCAGTATTTT.

This clonotype was found many times. The rearrangement links TRBV12-3 or TRBV12-4 to TRBJ2-1, with D perhaps TRBD1 or TRBD2 (5 bases each). This CDR3 is 14 amino acids long. V shed 3 bases and J shed 8 bases, with 14 bases lying between them. The CDR3 bases are TGTGCCAGCAGTTTCTCTGGGGGACGCTATGAGCAGTTCTTC. Protein sequence: CASSFSGGRYEQFF.

This clonotype appeared many times. The genes are TRBV7-6 and TRBJ1-2, with TRBD1 matching 10 bases. V was clipped by 1 base and J by 6 bases; unmatched bases: 2. The CDR3 length is 14 residues. Germline values: CDR1 SGHVS, CDR2 FNYEAQ. The chain's CDR3 is CASSLVGTGDGYTF. The CDR3 nucleotides read TGTGCCAGCAGCTTAGTTGGGACAGGGGATGGCTACACCTTC.

A note on this clonotype: This may be a read error: a much more frequent sequence differs by one nucleotide. CDR3 protein: CARRDSSYNQQFF. DNA for the CDR3: TGTGCCAGAAGGGACAGCTCCTACAATCAGCAGTTCTTC. The rearrangement uses TRBV2 and TRBJ2-1; 7 bases are a match to TRBD1. The CDR3 covers 13 residues. Germline values: CDR1 SNHLY, CDR2 FYNNEI.

The rearrangement uses TRBV20-1 and TRBJ2-1; TRBD1 matches at 10 bases. The CDR3 runs 16 residues. The ends lost 3 bases at V and 1 base at J; junction bases unmatched: 6. The V gene's germline CDR1 is DFQATT and CDR2 SNEGSKA (reference sequence). The CDR3 bases are TGCAGTGCTAGGGGGACAGGGGCTGGGTCCTACAATGAGCAGTTCTTC. Translating gives CSARGTGAGSYNEQFF.

Concerning this clonotype itself: A much larger clone lies a single base off, so this may be a read error. The rearrangement joins TRBV6-2 or TRBV6-3 to TRBJ2-2, with D possibly matching TRBD2 (5 bases). Trimming left V 2 bases short and J 6 bases short, with 16 bases between. The germline gives CDR1 MNHEY, CDR2 SVGEGT. CDR3 length: 16 residues. This CDR3 reads CASSYAADSNAGELFF. The CDR3 coding sequence is TGTGCCAGCAGTTACGCAGCGGACTCTAACGCCGGGGAGCTGTTTTTT.

Concerning this clonotype itself: One end of the junction does not line up with germline, which may come from a read error. The genes are TRBV29-1 and TRBJ1-5; D is ambiguous. The CDR3 runs 13 residues. Germline V CDR1 and CDR2: SQVTM, ANQGSEA. The CDR3 DNA reads TGCGGCGTTGGAGGAGGGAGGGATCCGCCCCAGCATTTT. The encoded protein is CGVGGGRDPPQHF.

The sample holds many counts of this clonotype. The chain carries TRBV7-9 and TRBJ2-1; 7 bases line up with TRBD1. Per germline, CDR1 SEHNR and CDR2 FQNEAQ (reference sequence). V gave up 0 bases and J gave up 10 bases; unmatched junction bases: 9. CDR3 length equals 15 residues. The CDR3 DNA is TGTGCCAGCAGCTTAGCTGACAGGGCGGAGTGGGAGCAGTTCTTC. Protein: CASSLADRAEWEQFF.

In this sample, this clonotype turned up a few times. This CDR3 reads CATSDAGISNTGELFF. The CDR3 coding sequence is TGTGCCACCAGTGATGCAGGAATTTCGAACACCGGGGAGCTGTTTTTT. The chain combines TRBV24-1 with TRBJ2-2; D call uncertain. Trimming removed 3 bases at V and 0 bases at J, with 10 bases between. The CDR3 extends over 16 amino acids. Germline V CDR1 and CDR2: KGHDR, SFDVKD.